Following are 30 T cell receptor beta chains from one sample sequenced in a study of blood T cells in healthy people across ages. A J-beta primer mix and a sample-barcoded 5' primer were used in a second PCR of about 6 to 12 cycles. TCRdb called the 5' RACE reads again in MiXCR, with one record for every CDR3 protein. The table lists hundreds of thousands of distinct CDR3 sequences, 44% of them singletons. The sequenced sample consisted of blood. These receptor sequences come from a man aged 55 to 69 in good health.

The table lists this clonotype with a count of one. The V and J genes are TRBV7-3 and TRBJ2-7, with unresolved D. The J call may be mistaken, given a closer DNA end match to TRBJ2-5. Germline lookup yields CDR1 SGHTA and CDR2 FQGTGA. The CDR3 runs to 15 residues. The CDR3 loop is CASSPSSSGQETQYF. DNA of the CDR3: TGTGCCAGCAGCCCCAGTAGCTCGGGCCAAGAGACCCAGTACTTC.

The chain is built from TRBV24-1 and TRBJ2-7; perhaps TRBD2 as D (5 bases). Germline V gene sequence: CDR1 KGHDR, CDR2 SFDVKD. The CDR3 length is 9 residues. The CDR3 here is CYRGGEQYF. The CDR3, as DNA: TGTTACCGCGGAGGCGAGCAGTACTTC.

The chain has TRBV11-3 and TRBJ2-7; D gene uncertain. The CDR3 has 15 amino acids. The V end was cut by 2 bases, the J end by 2 bases, with 13 bases between. In germline, CDR1 is SGHNT, CDR2 YENEEA. The CDR3 loop is CASSLRVSPTYEQYF. CDR3 coding DNA: TGTGCCAGCAGCTTACGTGTCAGCCCAACCTACGAGCAGTACTTC.

The chain's CDR3 is CASSWTSLRDTQYF. CDR3 DNA sequence: TGTGCCAGCAGCTGGACTTCCCTTCGAGATACGCAGTATTTT. This chain links TRBV28 with TRBJ2-3; D may be TRBD2 (5 bases). This CDR3 has 14 residues. Germline V gene lookup returns CDR1 MDHEN and CDR2 SYDVKM. Trimming stripped 6 bases from V and 5 bases from J, with 15 bases between.

This clonotype was counted only a few times. The rearrangement uses TRBV6-5 and TRBJ2-1, with D possibly matching TRBD1 (6 bases). The CDR3 contains 15 residues. The germline V gene has CDR1 MNHEY and CDR2 SVGAGI. V was shortened by 0 bases and J by 7 bases, with 13 bases between the two germline ends. Here the CDR3 reads CASSYSITGTNEQFF. The DNA for the CDR3 is TGTGCCAGCAGTTACTCAATCACAGGGACGAATGAGCAGTTCTTC.

The chain joins TRBV20-1 to TRBJ1-5, with unresolved D. From germline, CDR1 is DFQATT and CDR2 SNEGSKA (reference sequence). V lost 0 bases, J lost 7 bases, and 13 bases lay in between. This CDR3 is built from 14 residues. The CDR3 reads CSARDRALGQPQHF. The CDR3 DNA reads TGCAGTGCTAGAGATAGGGCCCTCGGGCAGCCCCAGCATTTT.

This CDR3 reads CASSVGLAGITDTQYF. CDR3 sequence (DNA): TGTGCCAGCAGCGTCGGACTAGCGGGGATCACAGATACGCAGTATTTT. The chain recombines TRBV9 with TRBJ2-3, with 12 positions matching TRBD2. This CDR3 is built from 16 residues. V gave up 2 bases and J gave up 2 bases; unmatched junction bases: 3. The germline V gene encodes CDR1 SGDLS and CDR2 YYNGEE.

V is TRBV9 and J is TRBJ2-3; 11 bases are a match to TRBD2. The germline V gene has CDR1 SGDLS and CDR2 YYNGEE. The CDR3 sequence is 16 residues long. With 6 bases clipped from V and 6 bases from J, the junction kept 12 bases outside the gene matches. Written as DNA, the CDR3 is TGTGCCAGCACCCTTGGGACTAGCGGCCCGGGCGATACGCAGTATTTT. Translating gives CASTLGTSGPGDTQYF.

This clonotype has just a few counts. CDR3 sequence: CSARRDNSYEQYF. The DNA of the CDR3 is TGCAGTGCTAGACGGGACAACTCCTACGAGCAGTACTTC. This rearrangement joins TRBV20-1 to TRBJ2-7; tentatively, D is TRBD1 (6 bases). This CDR3 spans 13 amino acids. Germline values: CDR1 DFQATT, CDR2 SNEGSKA (reference sequence). Trimming shortened V by 2 bases and J by 0 bases, and 8 bases separated the two germline ends.

This clonotype was counted a few times. The chain joins TRBV7-2 to TRBJ2-1; 9 bases agree with TRBD2. J lost 9 bases, V lost 5 bases, and 5 bases had no gene match. The CDR3 covers 13 residues. Germline CDR1 is SGHTA and CDR2 is FQGNSA. The CDR3, as DNA: TGTGCCAGCAGCGGGCTAGCGGGGTTTGAGCAGTTCTTC. Protein: CASSGLAGFEQFF.

This rearrangement joins TRBV5-1 to TRBJ2-3, with D perhaps matching TRBD1 or TRBD2 (6 bases each). This CDR3 has 15 residues. Germline V gene lookup returns CDR1 SGHRS and CDR2 YFSETQ. V lost 4 bases and J 6 bases, leaving 18 bases between the germline ends. CDR3 protein: CASSTSTQGGDTQYF. CDR3 nucleotides: TGCGCCAGCAGCACTAGCACCCAAGGGGGGGATACGCAGTATTTT.

This clonotype was seen more than once but under ten times. The genes are TRBV20-1 and TRBJ2-7, with a tentative D call TRBD1 (6 bases). Per the germline V gene, CDR1 is DFQATT and CDR2 is SNEGSKA (reference sequence). The ends were cut back, 0 bases at V and 1 base at J, with 16 bases in the middle. The CDR3 spans 16 residues. The CDR3 here is CSARDRVGAPSYEQYF. The CDR3 DNA is TGCAGTGCTAGAGATCGTGTGGGGGCCCCTTCCTACGAGCAGTACTTC.

CDR3 loop: CASSQDPGQVTYNEQFF. The CDR3 DNA is TGCGCCAGCAGCCAAGATCCCGGACAGGTAACCTACAATGAGCAGTTCTTC. V is TRBV4-1 and J is TRBJ2-1; TRBD1 agrees at 7 bases. CDR3 length: 17 residues. Germline-derived CDR1 and CDR2 are MGHRA and YSYEKL. With 0 bases clipped from V and 2 bases from J, the junction kept 7 bases outside the gene matches.

This clonotype has a single count. The chain links TRBV14 to TRBJ2-1; a possible D gene is TRBD1 (6 bases). V lost 9 bases, J lost 7 bases, and 22 bases lay in between. The CDR3 contains 15 residues. Germline V gene data show CDR1 as SGHDN and CDR2 as FVKESK. The CDR3: CASSNGGSVGNEQFF. The CDR3 nucleotides read TGTGCCAGTAGCAATGGGGGCTCGGTTGGGAATGAGCAGTTCTTC. Drawing the rest from reference TRBV14 and TRBJ2-1, the complete variable domain is EAGVTQFPSHSVIEKGQTVTLRCDPISGHDNLYWYRRVMGKEIKFLLHFVKESKQDESGMPNNRFLAERTGGTYSTLKVQPAELEDSGVYFCASSNGGSVGNEQFFGPGTRLTVL.

CDR3 sequence (DNA): TGTACCGGCACCTTGACAGGGAACAAGAAGAAGGGACTAGCCAAAGAGACCCAGTACTTC. This sequence encodes CTGTLTGNKKKGLAKETQYF. The chain is built from TRBV6-2 or TRBV6-3 and TRBJ2-5, with 9 bases lining up with TRBD2. Germline lookup yields CDR1 MNHEY and CDR2 SVGEGT. The CDR3 has 20 residues.

The chain uses TRBV29-1 and TRBJ1-2; D remains unclear. CDR1 SQVTM and CDR2 ANQGSEA come from the germline V gene. Trimming removed 6 bases at V and 3 bases at J, with 5 bases between. This CDR3 is built from 10 residues. The chain's CDR3 is CSVDYYGYTF. The CDR3 coding sequence is TGCAGCGTCGACTACTATGGCTACACCTTC. The full variable domain, its missing parts supplied by reference TRBV29-1 and TRBJ1-2, is SAVISQKPSRDICQRGTSLTIQCQVDSQVTMMFWYRQQPGQSLTLIATANQGSEATYESGFVIDKFPISRPNLTFSTLTVSNMSPEDSSIYLCSVDYYGYTFGSGTRLTVV.

This chain links TRBV3-1 with TRBJ2-7; the D is unclear. Per germline, CDR1 LGHDT and CDR2 YNNKEL (reference sequence). V lost 0 bases, J lost 3 bases, and 15 bases lay in between. The CDR3 covers 16 residues. CDR3 amino acids: CASSQEPGTSYYEQYF. Written as DNA, the CDR3 is TGTGCCAGCAGCCAAGAACCAGGAACTTCTTACTACGAGCAGTACTTC.

This clonotype appeared a few times. This sequence joins TRBV5-6 and TRBJ2-5, with D possibly being TRBD2 (7 bases). V gave up 2 bases and J gave up 1 base, with 15 bases separating them. This CDR3 contains 16 residues. Germline V gives CDR1 SGHDT, CDR2 YYEEEE. This chain's CDR3 is CASSLGGGAFQETQYF. The CDR3 DNA is TGTGCCAGCAGCTTAGGAGGGGGGGCATTCCAAGAGACCCAGTACTTC. Complete variable domain (other parts from reference TRBV5-6 and TRBJ2-5): DAGVTQSPTHLIKTRGQQVTLRCSPKSGHDTVSWYQQALGQGPQFIFQYYEEEERQRGNFPDRFSGHQFPNYSSELNVNALLLGDSALYLCASSLGGGAFQETQYFGPGTRLLVL.

V usage is TRBV4-3 and J usage is TRBJ2-3, with a weak D call TRBD1 (6 bases). There are 16 residues in the CDR3. The V end lost 0 bases, the J end lost 6 bases, and 16 bases lay between the germline ends. Germline assignment: CDR1 LGHNA and CDR2 YSLEER. The CDR3 bases are TGCGCCAGCAGCCAAGATCCCCAGGGGTTTATGGATACGCAGTATTTT. Translated, it gives CASSQDPQGFMDTQYF.

The V call is TRBV6-6, the J call TRBJ2-3; TRBD1 matches 11 bases. This CDR3 has 16 residues. With V trimmed by 5 bases and J by 1 base, 5 bases remained unmatched. Germline V gene lookup returns CDR1 MNHNY and CDR2 SVGAGI (reference sequence). CDR3 in DNA: TGTGCCAGCAGTCAGCGGGGACAGGGGGGCACAGATACGCAGTATTTT. This gives the protein CASSQRGQGGTDTQYF.

The gene calls are TRBV7-2 and TRBJ2-1; a weak D match, TRBD1 (5 bases). Germline V lookup: CDR1 SGHTA, CDR2 FQGNSA. The CDR3 is 14 residues long. V was cut by 5 bases and J by 15 bases, with 23 bases left in between. The CDR3 DNA reads TGTGCCAGCAGCCCGCTCCCCCAAGGACAACCCGGGTTCTTC. Translating gives CASSPLPQGQPGFF.

This chain uses TRBV6-1 with TRBJ2-3; the D is unclear. This CDR3 is built from 15 residues. The V end lost 1 base, the J end lost 10 bases, and 18 bases lay between the germline ends. The germline V gene encodes CDR1 MNHNS and CDR2 SASEGT. CDR3 bases: TGTGCCAGCAGTGAAGGGTGGCATCGTAGGGATGCGCAGTATTTT. This encodes CASSEGWHRRDAQYF.

This clonotype was detected a few times. The chain joins TRBV7-9 to TRBJ1-2; D is unclear. V lost 0 bases to trimming and J lost 7 bases, with 12 bases between them. The length of the CDR3 is 14 residues. Germline CDR1 is SEHNR and CDR2 is FQNEAQ (reference sequence). This chain's CDR3 is CASSLASGRGGYTF. CDR3 DNA: TGTGCCAGCAGCTTAGCGTCTGGTCGGGGTGGCTACACCTTC.

Remarks on this clonotype: The junction differs from germline at one of its ends, possibly a read error. The rearrangement uses TRBV20-1 and TRBJ1-5; D gene uncertain. CDR3 length equals 15 residues. The germline V gene encodes CDR1 DFQATT and CDR2 SNEGSKA (reference sequence). The CDR3 reads CGASPPRQGNQPQHF. CDR3 in DNA: TGCGGTGCTAGTCCCCCCCGGCAAGGCAATCAGCCCCAGCATTTT.

As for this clonotype: A read error may be the cause here, since a much bigger clone is one base away. This chain connects TRBV7-2 to TRBJ2-5; 7 bases fit TRBD2. Per germline, CDR1 SGHTA and CDR2 FQGNSA. Unmatched junction bases numbered 5, after V lost 0 bases and J lost 4 bases. This CDR3 comprises 15 residues. The CDR3 DNA follows: TGTGCCAGCAGCTTAGCGACTAGCTCGCGAGAGACCCAGTACTTC. Translation: CASSLATSSRETQYF.

The chain is built from TRBV5-4 and TRBJ2-3; the D is unclear. The V gene lost 4 bases and the J gene lost 5 bases, with 11 bases spanning the gap. CDR3 length equals 13 residues. Germline V CDR1 and CDR2: SGHNT, YYREEE (reference sequence). The CDR3 spells CASSPEVEDTQYF. The DNA for the CDR3 is TGTGCCAGCAGCCCTGAGGTCGAAGATACGCAGTATTTT.

This clonotype was detected only a few times. The rearrangement uses TRBV7-2 and TRBJ2-5; 8 bases map to TRBD1. The germline CDR1 and CDR2 sequences are SGHTA and FQGNSA. J was trimmed by 11 bases and V by 3 bases; bases with no gene match: 8. This CDR3 contains 13 residues. Written as DNA, the CDR3 is TGTGCCAGCAGCTTCAGGGGGCGCCGAGAGCAGTACTTC. Its translation is CASSFRGRREQYF.

The table lists this clonotype with a few counts. The chain combines TRBV12-3 or TRBV12-4 with TRBJ1-2; tentatively, D is TRBD1 (5 bases). V lost 5 bases, J lost 8 bases, and 18 bases lay in between. This CDR3 is 14 amino acids long. The CDR3 DNA follows: TGTGCCAGCAGTGCGACAGACCTCTATAGCGGCTACACCTTC. Translated, it gives CASSATDLYSGYTF.

The rearrangement joins TRBV27 to TRBJ1-2, with TRBD1 matching over 8 bases. Germline-derived CDR1 and CDR2 are MNHEY and SMNVEV (reference sequence). With V trimmed by 3 bases and J by 3 bases, 9 bases remained unmatched. CDR3 size: 16 residues. The CDR3 nucleotides read TGTGCCAGCAGTTTGACAACAGGGGGATGGGACTATGGCTACACCTTC. The encoded protein is CASSLTTGGWDYGYTF.

This clonotype came up once. The chain combines TRBV20-1 with TRBJ2-1; 9 bases are shared with TRBD2. This CDR3 contains 14 residues. Trimming removed 5 bases from V and 9 bases from J; junction bases left unmatched: 11. Germline assignment: CDR1 DFQATT and CDR2 SNEGSKA (reference sequence). CDR3 in amino acids: CSAYAGTSLSEQFF. As DNA, the CDR3 is TGCAGTGCTTACGCCGGGACTAGCTTGAGTGAGCAGTTCTTC.